The source of this T cell receptor beta chain is a study of identical twins. Overall study results and limits: Memory repertoires showed no such pattern, whereas abundant cord blood beta clonotypes carried fewer insertions. Out-of-frame alpha sequences common to twins exhibited an excess of low generation probability.

On this clonotype: Its specificity is not known.

TCRdb used MiXCR to reprocess the 5' RACE reads, holding one entry per CDR3 protein. The data contain about 660,000 distinct CDR3 sequences, 8.5% to 9.5% of them singletons. Trimming took 3 bases from V and 0 from J, leaving 16 bases between them. Germline V gives CDR1 LNHDA, CDR2 SQIVND (reference sequence). This CDR3 comprises 17 residues. The same data also contributed to another study, on yellow fever vaccine responses in identical twins.

The specimen was PBMCs. The chain is built from TRBV19 and TRBJ2-3; D gene uncertain. This TCR was recovered from a woman aged 18-30 years in good health. Here the CDR3 DNA reads TGTGCCAGTAGTATCCAGAACAGCGATACTAGCACAGATACGCAGTATTTT. Amino acids: CASSIQNSDTSTDTQYF. Variable domain in full (rest from reference TRBV19 and TRBJ2-3): DGGITQSPKYLFRKEGQNVTLSCEQNLNHDAMYWYRQDPGQGLRLIYYSQIVNDFQKGDIAEGYSVSREKKESFPLTVTSAQKNPTAFYLCASSIQNSDTSTDTQYFGPGTRLTVL.